The rows below give T cell receptor beta chains drawn from one sample of a study of blood T cell repertoires in COVID-19. This table comes from immunoSEQ multiplex PCR, and its TCRdb copy is limited to in-frame clones, with some not included. The repertoire holds some 200,000 clones, with approximately 85% as singletons. The sample taken for sequencing was peripheral blood. The receptors originated from a woman in her 70s with COVID-19, enrolled during active disease. The CDR3 runs from the conserved cysteine through the conserved F or W. Each record gives: CDR3 length, D gene, clone size, V gene, J gene, CDR3 DNA, CDR3 protein. The D gene is left open where the match is weak. The listing skips clone size in some rows; elsewhere it reads once, few, many or a size class.

length: 15
D: TRBD1
size: NA
V: TRBV29-1
J: TRBJ1-2
DNA: TGCAGCTCCTCCCACACAGGGGACTTTAACTATGGCTACACCTTC
CDR3: CSSSHTGDFNYGYTF

length: 14
D: NA
size: NA
V: TRBV10-3
J: TRBJ1-1
DNA: TGTGCCATCAGTGAGAGTTCAGTTGGCACTGAAGCTTTCTTT
CDR3: CAISESSVGTEAFF

length: 15
D: TRBD2
size: NA
V: TRBV6-2/TRBV6-3
J: TRBJ2-1
DNA: TGTGCCAGCACCCCCGGGGGGGCGCGTTACAATGAGCAGTTCTTC
CDR3: CASTPGGARYNEQFF

length: 13
D: TRBD1
size: NA
V: TRBV27
J: TRBJ1-1
DNA: TGTGCCAGCAATCGGGACAGGAACACTGAAGCTTTCTTT
CDR3: CASNRDRNTEAFF

length: 14
D: TRBD1
size: once
V: TRBV6-5
J: TRBJ1-1
DNA: TGTGCCAGCAGCCCAGGGGGCAGGGACACTGAAGCTTTCTTT
CDR3: CASSPGGRDTEAFF

length: 14
D: NA
size: NA
V: TRBV2
J: TRBJ1-6
DNA: TGTGCCAGCAGTGGGACAGCAAGAAATTCACCCCTCCACTTT
CDR3: CASSGTARNSPLHF

length: 16
D: TRBD1
size: NA
V: TRBV5-1
J: TRBJ1-1
DNA: TGCGCCAGCAGCTTTATACCACCGGGACAGTACACTGAAGCTTTCTTT
CDR3: CASSFIPPGQYTEAFF

length: 15
D: NA
size: NA
V: TRBV10-3
J: TRBJ1-1
DNA: TGTGCCATCAGTGAGAACAGGGCCTTGGACACTGAAGCTTTCTTT
CDR3: CAISENRALDTEAFF

length: 19
D: TRBD1
size: few
V: TRBV19
J: TRBJ1-5
DNA: TGTGCCAGTAGTCCCGGGACAGGGGGCTACTCTTCTAGCAATCAGCCCCAGCATTTT
CDR3: CASSPGTGGYSSSNQPQHF

length: 13
D: NA
size: NA
V: TRBV2
J: TRBJ1-5
DNA: TGTGCCAGCAGTGAGCAGGGCGGTCAGCCCCAGCATTTT
CDR3: CASSEQGGQPQHF

length: 14
D: TRBD1
size: NA
V: TRBV6-5
J: TRBJ1-5
DNA: TGTGCCAGCATCCCAGGGACAGGCAATCAGCCCCAGCATTTT
CDR3: CASIPGTGNQPQHF

length: 15
D: TRBD1
size: once
V: TRBV7-8
J: TRBJ1-2
DNA: TGTGCCAGCAGCTTAGTCGGGACAGGGGAGGGTGGCTACACCTTC
CDR3: CASSLVGTGEGGYTF

length: 16
D: NA
size: NA
V: TRBV5-4
J: TRBJ2-2
DNA: TGTGCCAGCAGCCTACACGCCGGGACAACCACCGGGGAGCTGTTTTTT
CDR3: CASSLHAGTTTGELFF

length: 18
D: NA
size: NA
V: TRBV4-3
J: TRBJ1-4
DNA: TGCGCCAGCAGCCAAGATCCGGGCGGGAGGCCGCCTAATGAAAAACTGTTTTTT
CDR3: CASSQDPGGRPPNEKLFF

length: 16
D: NA
size: NA
V: TRBV19
J: TRBJ2-1
DNA: TGTGCCAGTAGTATCCCTGGGAGGCACTCCTACAATGAGCAGTTCTTC
CDR3: CASSIPGRHSYNEQFF

length: 14
D: TRBD2
size: NA
V: TRBV5-4
J: TRBJ2-2
DNA: TGTGCCAGCAGCTTCGGCGGGAGCACCGGGGAGCTGTTTTTT
CDR3: CASSFGGSTGELFF

length: 14
D: NA
size: NA
V: TRBV7-3
J: TRBJ1-1
DNA: TGTGCCAGCAGCATCGGGACACGGGGCACTGAAGCTTTCTTT
CDR3: CASSIGTRGTEAFF

length: 14
D: NA
size: NA
V: TRBV25-1
J: TRBJ1-1
DNA: TGTGCCAGCATGGAGTCGGGATTGAACACTGAAGCTTTCTTT
CDR3: CASMESGLNTEAFF

length: 16
D: TRBD1
size: NA
V: TRBV3-1/TRBV3-2
J: TRBJ1-4
DNA: TGTGCCAGCAGCCAAGCCTTGACAGGGAAACCCGGAAAACTGTTTTTT
CDR3: CASSQALTGKPGKLFF

length: 16
D: TRBD2
size: NA
V: TRBV7-3
J: TRBJ2-2
DNA: TGTGCCAGCAGCTCAGGCGGGGGGTTAAACACCGGGGAGCTGTTTTTT
CDR3: CASSSGGGLNTGELFF

length: 16
D: TRBD2
size: NA
V: TRBV11-3
J: TRBJ2-1
DNA: TGTGCCAGCAGCGCGCGACGACTAGCGGGGGCCGATGAGCAGTTCTTC
CDR3: CASSARRLAGADEQFF

length: 15
D: TRBD1
size: NA
V: TRBV9
J: TRBJ1-2
DNA: TGTGCCAGCAGCGTACGGTCCACAGGGGTCTATGGCTACACCTTC
CDR3: CASSVRSTGVYGYTF

length: 12
D: NA
size: NA
V: TRBV12-3/TRBV12-4
J: TRBJ2-3
DNA: TGTGCCAGCAGCGCCGGGAAAAGTACGCAGTATTTT
CDR3: CASSAGKSTQYF

length: 12
D: TRBD1
size: NA
V: TRBV3-1/TRBV3-2
J: TRBJ1-1
DNA: TGTGCCAGTGTGGACAGGGGGACTGAAGCTTTCTTT
CDR3: CASVDRGTEAFF

length: 15
D: NA
size: few
V: TRBV9
J: TRBJ1-4
DNA: TGTGCCAGCAGCGTGGCGGGGGGCATGCGGGAAAAACTGTTTTTT
CDR3: CASSVAGGMREKLFF

length: 15
D: TRBD2
size: NA
V: TRBV3-1/TRBV3-2
J: TRBJ2-1
DNA: TGTGCCAGCAGCCTAACTAGCGGGAGCCTCGATGAGCAGTTCTTC
CDR3: CASSLTSGSLDEQFF

length: 16
D: TRBD1
size: NA
V: TRBV7-2
J: TRBJ1-6
DNA: TGTGCCAGCAGTCGGGACAGAGGAACCTATAATTCACCCCTCCACTTT
CDR3: CASSRDRGTYNSPLHF

length: 17
D: TRBD2
size: NA
V: TRBV24-1
J: TRBJ2-3
DNA: TGTGCCACCAGTGTATCGACTAGCGGGCGTAGCACAGATACGCAGTATTTT
CDR3: CATSVSTSGRSTDTQYF

length: 13
D: NA
size: few
V: TRBV5-1
J: TRBJ1-4
DNA: TGCGCCAGCAGCTTGGGGCCTAATGAAAAACTGTTTTTT
CDR3: CASSLGPNEKLFF

length: 12
D: NA
size: once
V: TRBV9
J: TRBJ1-2
DNA: TGTGCCAGCAGCGTAGGTGGGGGGGACTACACCTTC
CDR3: CASSVGGGDYTF

length: 15
D: TRBD1
size: NA
V: TRBV11-1
J: TRBJ2-1
DNA: TGTGCCAGCAGCCCCGGGGGACAGGGCAACAATGAGCAGTTCTTC
CDR3: CASSPGGQGNNEQFF

length: 14
D: TRBD2
size: NA
V: TRBV9
J: TRBJ2-7
DNA: TGTGCCAGCAGCGCAGGGACTAGCGCCTACGAGCAGTACTTC
CDR3: CASSAGTSAYEQYF

length: 13
D: NA
size: NA
V: TRBV6-5
J: TRBJ1-4
DNA: TGTGCCAGCAGTTACTCGAGTGTTGAAAAACTGTTTTTT
CDR3: CASSYSSVEKLFF

length: 14
D: TRBD1
size: NA
V: TRBV27
J: TRBJ2-1
DNA: TGTGCCAGCAGTTTATCGAGAGGGGGCAGTGAGCAGTTCTTC
CDR3: CASSLSRGGSEQFF

length: 13
D: TRBD1
size: NA
V: TRBV3-1/TRBV3-2
J: TRBJ2-7
DNA: TGTGCCAGCAGCCCGTCAGGGGCGGACAGGGAGTACTTC
CDR3: CASSPSGADREYF

length: 14
D: NA
size: NA
V: TRBV5-5
J: TRBJ1-6
DNA: TGTGCCAGCAGCTTGGCCAGGGGTAATTCACCCCTCCACTTT
CDR3: CASSLARGNSPLHF

length: 16
D: TRBD2
size: NA
V: TRBV9
J: TRBJ2-1
DNA: TGTGCCAGCAGCGTAGGGGCTAGCGGGGGGTCGAATGAGCAGTTCTTC
CDR3: CASSVGASGGSNEQFF

length: 18
D: NA
size: NA
V: TRBV11-3
J: TRBJ2-1
DNA: TGTGCCAGCAGCTTAGGAGGGGGACGGCCGGGGCTAACCAATGAGCAGTTCTTC
CDR3: CASSLGGGRPGLTNEQFF

length: 18
D: TRBD1
size: once
V: TRBV6-1
J: TRBJ2-7
DNA: TGTGCCAGCAGTGAAGCACCCTTGGACAGGGACAACTCCTACGAGCAGTACTTC
CDR3: CASSEAPLDRDNSYEQYF